Sequencing of this T cell receptor beta chain was carried out in a study of cytomegalovirus exposure and HLA in healthy donors. PCR amplification relied on 60 Vbeta primers (plus 13 Jbeta primers). Some clones are missing from TCRdb's copy, which holds only in-frame ones; the method was immunoSEQ multiplex PCR. Seen here are 85,000 to 100,000 clones, 81% observed once, and the top ten hold around 1.2%. Trimming took 11 bases from V and 6 from J; bases not matched to a gene: 6. The germline CDR1 and CDR2 sequences are MDHEN and SYDVKM. The length of the CDR3 is 12 residues. The donors were healthy bone marrow donors. Study findings and constraints: Some V segments, TRBV6-2 and TRBV6-3 among them, were indistinguishable and were therefore excluded. Cytomegalovirus association was listed for around 180 TCR beta chains.

About this clone itself: What it recognizes is unknown.

This sequence was found in a girl aged 2 to 9 in good health and CMV-seropositive. The sequenced sample was PBMCs. The rearrangement joins TRBV28 to TRBJ1-5; 8 bases fit TRBD1. In nucleotides, the CDR3 is TGTGCCGCAGGGACAGGACCTCAGCCCCAGCATTTT. Translated, it gives CAAGTGPQPQHF.